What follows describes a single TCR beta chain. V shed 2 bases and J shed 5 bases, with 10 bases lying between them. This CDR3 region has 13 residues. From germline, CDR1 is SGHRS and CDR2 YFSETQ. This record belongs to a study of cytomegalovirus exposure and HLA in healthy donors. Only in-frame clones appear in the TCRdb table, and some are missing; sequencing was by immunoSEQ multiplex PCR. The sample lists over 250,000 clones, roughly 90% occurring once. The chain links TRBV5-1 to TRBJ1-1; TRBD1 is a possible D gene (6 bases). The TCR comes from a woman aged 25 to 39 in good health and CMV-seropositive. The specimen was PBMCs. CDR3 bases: TGCGCCAGCAGCTTAGAACAGGGTACTGAAGCTTTCTTT. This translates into CASSLEQGTEAFF.